The 12 T cell receptor beta chains below all came from one sample that was sequenced in a study of vaccination and CD4 T cells after COVID-19. These receptors' antigens are unknown. At the Johns Hopkins FTIC core, DNA taken from cultured CD4+ T cells was sequenced by way of the Oncomine TCR Beta short-read assay. TCRdb analysed the PCR reads with MiXCR anew, one entry per CDR3 protein. The sample consists of about 17,000 distinct CDR3 sequences, over 30% of them appearing once. Treatment indicated: approximately 9-day PBMC culture with coronavirus spike peptide pools or control peptides (ViraFEST assay). The material sequenced was CD4+ T cells from blood, cultured in vitro. The receptors derive from a human donor who had recovered from COVID-19.

A few counts support this clonotype. The CDR3 spells CSATIAGDPQETQYF. Here the CDR3 DNA reads TGCAGTGCCACCATAGCGGGAGACCCCCAAGAGACCCAGTACTTC. The chain uses TRBV20-1 and TRBJ2-5; 9 bases line up with TRBD2. The ends lost 6 bases at V and 1 base at J; junction bases unmatched: 9. CDR3 length equals 15 residues. CDR1 is DFQATT, CDR2 SNEGSKA, per germline (reference sequence).

The chain combines TRBV7-3 with TRBJ2-3; tentatively, D is TRBD1 (6 bases). The V gene lost 0 bases and the J gene lost 5 bases, with 15 bases spanning the gap. This CDR3 contains 16 residues. Germline CDR1 SGHTA, CDR2 FQGTGA. CDR3 nucleotide sequence: TGTGCCAGCAGCTTAACAGGAACAGGGTCAGGAGATACGCAGTATTTT. This encodes CASSLTGTGSGDTQYF.

There are a few counts of this clonotype. The chain recombines TRBV20-1 with TRBJ2-7, with TRBD2 matching over 7 bases. This CDR3 spans 12 amino acids. V lost 4 bases and J lost 6; bases outside the gene matches: 6. Germline V gene lookup returns CDR1 DFQATT and CDR2 SNEGSKA (reference sequence). The CDR3 DNA reads as TGCAGTGCTAAACGCGGGACTACCGAGCAGTACTTC. This translates into CSAKRGTTEQYF.

This clonotype is classed as medium-sized. This chain connects TRBV5-1 to TRBJ2-3; D unclear. The V end was cut by 0 bases, the J end by 6 bases, with 8 bases between. Germline lookup yields CDR1 SGHRS and CDR2 YFSETQ. This CDR3 spans 13 amino acids. CDR3 sequence: CASSLEYRDTQYF. CDR3 coding DNA: TGCGCCAGCAGCTTGGAGTACCGGGATACGCAGTATTTT.

The table lists this clonotype with a few counts. The V call is TRBV6-4, the J call TRBJ1-1; 11 positions match TRBD1. After removal of 6 bases from V and 4 bases from J, the junction contained 4 bases not matched to a gene. CDR3 length: 14 residues. CDR1 MRHNA and CDR2 SNTAGT come from the germline V gene. CDR3 sequence reads: CASSPGQGATEAFF. In DNA, the CDR3 is TGTGCCAGCAGCCCCGGACAGGGGGCCACTGAAGCTTTCTTT.

This clonotype was recorded a few times. The chain uses TRBV7-9 and TRBJ1-1; the D is unclear. CDR3 size: 16 residues. V was clipped by 3 bases and J by 0 bases, with 14 bases between them. CDR1 SEHNR and CDR2 FQNEAQ come from the germline V gene (reference sequence). The CDR3 DNA sequence: TGTGCCAGCAGCTTTGACCAGAGGATCATGAACACTGAAGCTTTCTTT. Translation: CASSFDQRIMNTEAFF.

This sequence joins TRBV6-1 and TRBJ2-7; 10 positions match TRBD1. The junction had 9 bases not matched to a gene; V was cut back by 6 bases and J by 7 bases. The CDR3 extends over 14 amino acids. Germline loops: CDR1 MNHNS, CDR2 SASEGT. The CDR3 DNA is TGTGCCAGCAGATCCGACAGGGGGCTGGGAGAGCAGTACTTC. Translating it yields CASRSDRGLGEQYF.

This clonotype was seen a few times. The rearrangement uses TRBV20-1 and TRBJ2-7, with D tentatively TRBD2 (7 bases). V lost 0 bases and J 6 bases, leaving 21 bases between the germline ends. This CDR3 is built from 16 residues. In germline, CDR1 is DFQATT, CDR2 SNEGSKA (reference sequence). The CDR3: CSARERGAGVIFEQYF. The DNA of the CDR3 is TGCAGTGCTAGAGAGAGGGGGGCGGGGGTAATCTTCGAGCAGTACTTC.

This chain connects TRBV6-1 to TRBJ2-5; D possibly uses TRBD1 or TRBD2 (5 bases each). This CDR3 region has 12 residues. CDR1 is MNHNS and CDR2 is SASEGT in the germline V gene. V was pared by 10 bases and J by 1 base, with 10 bases between. Written as DNA, the CDR3 is TGTGCCACCCGGGACCTCCAAGAGACCCAGTACTTC. This encodes CATRDLQETQYF.

V gene TRBV19 combines with J gene TRBJ2-2, with D maybe TRBD1 (6 bases). Trimming shortened V by 1 base and J by 0 bases, and 9 bases separated the two germline ends. The CDR3 runs 16 residues. Germline V gene data show CDR1 as LNHDA and CDR2 as SQIVND (reference sequence). For the CDR3, the DNA is TGTGCCAGTAGTATAGCGAGGGGGTCGAACACCGGGGAGCTGTTTTTT. Residues: CASSIARGSNTGELFF. The whole variable domain, remainder taken from reference TRBV19 and TRBJ2-2, is DGGITQSPKYLFRKEGQNVTLSCEQNLNHDAMYWYRQDPGQGLRLIYYSQIVNDFQKGDIAEGYSVSREKKESFPLTVTSAQKNPTAFYLCASSIARGSNTGELFFGEGSRLTVL.

The gene calls are TRBV12-3 or TRBV12-4 and TRBJ1-2; D is unresolved. V was cut by 1 base and J by 8 bases, with 5 bases left in between. This CDR3 spans 11 amino acids. CDR3 bases: TGTGCCAGCAGTTTAGGGGTAGGCTACACCTTC. Its protein product is CASSLGVGYTF.

The chain employs TRBV11-3 and TRBJ2-3; the D gene could be TRBD1 or TRBD2 (5 bases each). The V end lost 2 bases, the J end lost 5 bases, and 23 bases lay between the germline ends. Per germline, CDR1 SGHNT and CDR2 YENEEA. The CDR3 extends over 18 amino acids. DNA of the CDR3: TGTGCCAGCAGCTTAATCCCCACACCGTGGACGAGGGGAGATACGCAGTATTTT. Translating it yields CASSLIPTPWTRGDTQYF. The variable domain in full, completed from reference TRBV11-3 and TRBJ2-3, reads EAGVVQSPRYKIIEKKQPVAFWCNPISGHNTLYWYLQNLGQGPELLIRYENEEAVDDSQLPKDRFSAERLKGVDSTLKIQPAELGDSAVYLCASSLIPTPWTRGDTQYFGPGTRLTVL.